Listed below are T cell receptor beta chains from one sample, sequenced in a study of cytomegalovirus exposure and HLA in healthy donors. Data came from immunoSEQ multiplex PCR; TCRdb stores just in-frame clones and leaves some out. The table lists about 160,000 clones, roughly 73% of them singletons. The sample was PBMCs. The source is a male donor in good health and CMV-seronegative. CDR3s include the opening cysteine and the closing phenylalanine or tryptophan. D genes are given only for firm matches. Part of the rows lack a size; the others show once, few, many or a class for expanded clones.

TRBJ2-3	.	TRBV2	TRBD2	TGTGCCGGCGAGCGGGGAAGCACAGATACGCAGTATTTT	CAGERGSTDTQYF
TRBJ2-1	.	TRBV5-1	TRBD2	TGCGCCAGCAGCCGGGGGGACTCCTACAATGAGCAGTTCTTC	CASSRGDSYNEQFF
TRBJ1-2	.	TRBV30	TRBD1	TGTGCCTGGAACGAGGGGGCCTGGGGCTACACCTTC	CAWNEGAWGYTF
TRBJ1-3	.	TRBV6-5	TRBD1	TGTGCCAGCAGTTCAGGGACAGGTGGAAACACCATATATTTT	CASSSGTGGNTIYF
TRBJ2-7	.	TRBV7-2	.	TGTGCCAGCAGCTCCTCCCGCCACACGGGGCAGTACTTC	CASSSSRHTGQYF
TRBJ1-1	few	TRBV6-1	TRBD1	TGTGCCAGCAGGGACAGGGGGCAGGGGCACACTGAAGCTTTCTTT	CASRDRGQGHTEAFF
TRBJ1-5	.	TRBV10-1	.	TGCGCCAGCAGAGGGGGGGGTGGGCAGCCCCAGCATTTT	CASRGGGGQPQHF
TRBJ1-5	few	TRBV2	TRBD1	TGTGCCAGCAGTCCCAGGGGACAGGGGGATCAGCCCCAGCATTTT	CASSPRGQGDQPQHF
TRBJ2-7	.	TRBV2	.	TGTGCCAGCAAGGGCAGGGAATCCTACGAGCAGTACTTC	CASKGRESYEQYF
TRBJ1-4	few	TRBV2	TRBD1	TGTGCCACCAGGGGACAGGGGAATGAAAAACTGTTTTTT	CATRGQGNEKLFF
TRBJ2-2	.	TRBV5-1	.	TGCGCCAGCAGCTTGCAGGGCAGGTCCGGGGAGCTGTTTTTT	CASSLQGRSGELFF
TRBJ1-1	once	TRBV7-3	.	TGTGCCAGCAGCTCACCTGGGGAGACTGAAGCTTTCTTT	CASSSPGETEAFF
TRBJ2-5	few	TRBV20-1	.	TGCAGTGCTAGTAGTACCGAGACCCAGTACTTC	CSASSTETQYF
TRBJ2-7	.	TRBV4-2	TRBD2	TGTGCCAGCAGCCGCGAGCGGGACGGCACCTACGAGCAGTACTTC	CASSRERDGTYEQYF